These T cell receptor beta chains were read from a single sample in a study of shared T cell receptors in the human thymus. TCRdb keeps only in-frame clones here, not all; method: immunoSEQ multiplex PCR. The repertoire has 500,000 to 850,000 clones, more than 70% of them found once; the top ten carry roughly 0.0089%. This sample was shared with a second study, whose subject was human thymus T cells.

The sequenced material came from thymocytes. All receptors derive from a boy in the first two years of life with a congenital heart defect. The CDR3 runs from the conserved cysteine through the conserved F or W. D genes are given only for firm matches. Clone size is shown for a subset of rows, as once, few, many or a class of expanded clone.

abundance: .; d_gene: .; j_gene: TRBJ2-7; v_gene: TRBV7-2; CDR3nt: TGTGCCAGCAGCTCAGGGTTGAGGAGCTCCTACGAGCAGTACTTC; CDR3aa: CASSSGLRSSYEQYF
abundance: .; d_gene: .; j_gene: TRBJ1-1; v_gene: TRBV28; CDR3nt: TGTGCCGGCAGTTCCAGGGCCCCGAACACTGAAGCTTTCTTT; CDR3aa: CAGSSRAPNTEAFF
abundance: .; d_gene: .; j_gene: TRBJ1-5; v_gene: TRBV12-5; CDR3nt: TGTGCTATAGCGGGAGGGGGGCATCAGCCCCAGCATTTT; CDR3aa: CAIAGGGHQPQHF
abundance: once; d_gene: TRBD1; j_gene: TRBJ1-2; v_gene: TRBV7-9; CDR3nt: TGTGCCAGCAGCCGGACAGGGAGCTTAGGGGGCTACACCTTC; CDR3aa: CASSRTGSLGGYTF
abundance: .; d_gene: TRBD1; j_gene: TRBJ1-6; v_gene: TRBV28; CDR3nt: TGTGCCAGCAGTTCGGGACAGGGAGCGAATTCACCCCTCCACTTT; CDR3aa: CASSSGQGANSPLHF
abundance: .; d_gene: .; j_gene: TRBJ1-5; v_gene: TRBV19; CDR3nt: TGTGCCAGTAGTATCGGGGGGGCAGGGTTTGGTGTGAGCAATCAGCCCCAGCATTTT; CDR3aa: CASSIGGAGFGVSNQPQHF
abundance: .; d_gene: .; j_gene: TRBJ2-2; v_gene: TRBV6-5; CDR3nt: TGTGCCAGCTCCGGGACTCACCACACCGGGGAGCTGTTTTTT; CDR3aa: CASSGTHHTGELFF
abundance: few; d_gene: .; j_gene: TRBJ2-1; v_gene: TRBV18; CDR3nt: TGTGCCAGCTCACCGTTAGACAGCTCCTACAATGAGCAGTTCTTC; CDR3aa: CASSPLDSSYNEQFF
abundance: .; d_gene: .; j_gene: TRBJ1-2; v_gene: TRBV5-6; CDR3nt: TGTGCCAGCAGCTTGAACCGGGGCTATGGCTACACCTTC; CDR3aa: CASSLNRGYGYTF
abundance: few; d_gene: TRBD1; j_gene: TRBJ2-7; v_gene: TRBV6-5; CDR3nt: TGTGCCAGCAGTTACGACAGGGCCCTTTCCTACGAGCAGTACTTC; CDR3aa: CASSYDRALSYEQYF
abundance: .; d_gene: TRBD1; j_gene: TRBJ1-2; v_gene: TRBV6-5; CDR3nt: TGTGCCAGCAGTTCCTCAGGGGGCGCTGGCTACACCTTC; CDR3aa: CASSSSGGAGYTF
abundance: .; d_gene: .; j_gene: TRBJ2-4; v_gene: TRBV28; CDR3nt: TGTGCCAGCAGCCCCCGGGGACTAGCCAAAAACATTCAGTACTTC; CDR3aa: CASSPRGLAKNIQYF
abundance: .; d_gene: TRBD2; j_gene: TRBJ2-1; v_gene: TRBV2; CDR3nt: TGTGCCAGCAGTGAAAGGGTAGCGGGGGTAAAGGAGCAGTTCTTC; CDR3aa: CASSERVAGVKEQFF
abundance: .; d_gene: .; j_gene: TRBJ2-1; v_gene: TRBV29-1; CDR3nt: TGCAGCGTTGGAGGAGGTCCTTACAATGAGCAGTTCTTC; CDR3aa: CSVGGGPYNEQFF
abundance: .; d_gene: TRBD2; j_gene: TRBJ2-3; v_gene: TRBV27; CDR3nt: TGTGCCAGCAGTTTACGTAGCGGGAGTGGGGATACGCAGTATTTT; CDR3aa: CASSLRSGSGDTQYF
abundance: .; d_gene: .; j_gene: TRBJ1-4; v_gene: TRBV5-1; CDR3nt: TGCGCCAGCAGCCCCAGGGGTGACACTAATGAAAAACTGTTTTTT; CDR3aa: CASSPRGDTNEKLFF
abundance: .; d_gene: TRBD1; j_gene: TRBJ2-1; v_gene: TRBV27; CDR3nt: TGTGCCAGCAGTTTATCGATACAAAGGGGGCCCTACAATGAGCAGTTCTTC; CDR3aa: CASSLSIQRGPYNEQFF
abundance: .; d_gene: TRBD2; j_gene: TRBJ2-3; v_gene: TRBV13; CDR3nt: TGTGCCAGCAGCCCCAGGGGACTAGCGGTTCCCACAGATACGCAGTATTTT; CDR3aa: CASSPRGLAVPTDTQYF
abundance: .; d_gene: .; j_gene: TRBJ1-1; v_gene: TRBV10-1; CDR3nt: TGCGCCAGCAGAAGAGCCATGAACACTGAAGCTTTCTTT; CDR3aa: CASRRAMNTEAFF
abundance: .; d_gene: TRBD1; j_gene: TRBJ1-2; v_gene: TRBV2; CDR3nt: TGTGCCAGCAGTTCCTCCGGACAGGGGCTCCCGGACTATGGCTACACCTTC; CDR3aa: CASSSSGQGLPDYGYTF
abundance: .; d_gene: .; j_gene: TRBJ1-2; v_gene: TRBV30; CDR3nt: TGTGCCTGGTCCAACCGGGACACATCCTATGGCTACACCTTC; CDR3aa: CAWSNRDTSYGYTF
abundance: .; d_gene: TRBD2; j_gene: TRBJ2-2; v_gene: TRBV12-5; CDR3nt: TGTGCTAGTGGTTTGTTCTCAGCGGGAGTCGGGGAGCTGTTTTTT; CDR3aa: CASGLFSAGVGELFF
abundance: .; d_gene: .; j_gene: TRBJ1-2; v_gene: TRBV28; CDR3nt: TGTGCCAGCGGAAGAAGAGGTGAGGTGGGCTACACCTTC; CDR3aa: CASGRRGEVGYTF
abundance: once; d_gene: TRBD2; j_gene: TRBJ2-7; v_gene: TRBV5-1; CDR3nt: TGCGCCAGCAGCTTGGGGGGAGGGGATTGCGAGCAGTACTTC; CDR3aa: CASSLGGGDCEQYF
abundance: few; d_gene: TRBD1; j_gene: TRBJ2-3; v_gene: TRBV2; CDR3nt: TGTGCCAGCAGTGAAGCCATCTCGAGGGGGCGGCCAGATACGCAGTATTTT; CDR3aa: CASSEAISRGRPDTQYF
abundance: once; d_gene: TRBD1; j_gene: TRBJ1-6; v_gene: TRBV5-1; CDR3nt: TGCGCCAGCAGCTTTACCCACGGGACAGGTAATTCACCCCTCCACTTT; CDR3aa: CASSFTHGTGNSPLHF
abundance: .; d_gene: .; j_gene: TRBJ2-5; v_gene: TRBV29-1; CDR3nt: TGCAGCGTTGAAACGGCAGGGGCTCAAGAGACCCAGTACTTC; CDR3aa: CSVETAGAQETQYF
abundance: .; d_gene: TRBD2; j_gene: TRBJ2-3; v_gene: TRBV18; CDR3nt: TGTGCCAGCTCACCAGACCAAATAGCGGGGGGGGCAGATACGCAGTATTTT; CDR3aa: CASSPDQIAGGADTQYF
abundance: .; d_gene: TRBD2; j_gene: TRBJ2-2; v_gene: TRBV7-3; CDR3nt: TGTGCCAGCAGCCGCCGACTAGCGGGGGGGCAGCTCGGGGAGCTGTTTTTT; CDR3aa: CASSRRLAGGQLGELFF
abundance: few; d_gene: .; j_gene: TRBJ1-1; v_gene: TRBV5-1; CDR3nt: TGCGCCAGCAGCTTAGACAGGAACACTGAAGCTTTCTTT; CDR3aa: CASSLDRNTEAFF
abundance: .; d_gene: TRBD1; j_gene: TRBJ1-4; v_gene: TRBV5-4; CDR3nt: TGTGCCAGCAGCTTGAGTCCGGACAGGGGGCGAGAAAAACTGTTTTTT; CDR3aa: CASSLSPDRGREKLFF
abundance: .; d_gene: TRBD1; j_gene: TRBJ2-5; v_gene: TRBV18; CDR3nt: TGTGCCAGCTCCCCGGACAGGGATCAAGAGACCCAGTACTTC; CDR3aa: CASSPDRDQETQYF
abundance: few; d_gene: TRBD1; j_gene: TRBJ2-7; v_gene: TRBV28; CDR3nt: TGTGCCAGCAGTTTACAGGGACAGGGGGACGAGCAGTACTTC; CDR3aa: CASSLQGQGDEQYF
abundance: .; d_gene: .; j_gene: TRBJ2-7; v_gene: TRBV19; CDR3nt: TGTGCCAGTAGGGACCTGGGACAATCCGAGCAGTACTTC; CDR3aa: CASRDLGQSEQYF
abundance: .; d_gene: .; j_gene: TRBJ2-3; v_gene: TRBV6-1; CDR3nt: TGTGCCAGCAGTGAAAATAGTCCGACAAGGGGTTGCACAGATACGCAGTATTTT; CDR3aa: CASSENSPTRGCTDTQYF
abundance: .; d_gene: .; j_gene: TRBJ2-3; v_gene: TRBV27; CDR3nt: TGTGCCAGCAGACCGCAGGGGGGCCCAGATACGCAGTATTTT; CDR3aa: CASRPQGGPDTQYF
abundance: .; d_gene: .; j_gene: TRBJ1-2; v_gene: TRBV13; CDR3nt: TGTGCCAGCAGCTTAGTAACAGATGGTGGCTACACCTTC; CDR3aa: CASSLVTDGGYTF
abundance: .; d_gene: .; j_gene: TRBJ2-7; v_gene: TRBV4-2; CDR3nt: TGTGCCAGCAGCCAAATCCCGCCGGGGGAGTCCTACGAGCAGTACTTC; CDR3aa: CASSQIPPGESYEQYF
abundance: .; d_gene: .; j_gene: TRBJ2-2; v_gene: TRBV2; CDR3nt: TGTGCCAGCAACATACAGGAGAAAAACACCGGGGAGCTGTTTTTT; CDR3aa: CASNIQEKNTGELFF
abundance: .; d_gene: .; j_gene: TRBJ2-7; v_gene: TRBV2; CDR3nt: TGTGCCAGCAGTGGACTGGGCGGGGTGGACACCTACGAGCAGTACTTC; CDR3aa: CASSGLGGVDTYEQYF
abundance: .; d_gene: .; j_gene: TRBJ2-2; v_gene: TRBV28; CDR3nt: TGTGCCAGCAGTTTGGAGGGGGCGGGCACCGGGGAGCTGTTTTTT; CDR3aa: CASSLEGAGTGELFF
abundance: .; d_gene: .; j_gene: TRBJ1-2; v_gene: TRBV5-3; CDR3nt: TGTGCCAGAAGCTTGGGTATGGGTGGCGGACACCTTAACTATGGCTACACCTTC; CDR3aa: CARSLGMGGGHLNYGYTF
abundance: .; d_gene: .; j_gene: TRBJ2-5; v_gene: TRBV10-1; CDR3nt: TGCGCCACGGGGGACTTAGAAGGGGAGACCCAGTACTTC; CDR3aa: CATGDLEGETQYF
abundance: .; d_gene: .; j_gene: TRBJ1-5; v_gene: TRBV28; CDR3nt: TGTGCCAGCACGTCCCAAACGGACAGTTATAGCAATCAGCCCCAGCATTTT; CDR3aa: CASTSQTDSYSNQPQHF
abundance: .; d_gene: .; j_gene: TRBJ1-2; v_gene: TRBV6-1; CDR3nt: TGTGCCAGCCACAGGTTGACCTATGGCTACACCTTC; CDR3aa: CASHRLTYGYTF
abundance: once; d_gene: .; j_gene: TRBJ1-2; v_gene: TRBV5-5; CDR3nt: TGTGCCAGCAGCTTGGATGGCTCGGCGGATGGCTACACCTTC; CDR3aa: CASSLDGSADGYTF
abundance: .; d_gene: TRBD2; j_gene: TRBJ2-2; v_gene: TRBV5-1; CDR3nt: TGCGCCAGCAGCAGCGGGACGGCCGTGGGCGGGGAGCTGTTTTTT; CDR3aa: CASSSGTAVGGELFF
abundance: .; d_gene: TRBD1; j_gene: TRBJ1-1; v_gene: TRBV2; CDR3nt: TGTGCCAGCAGTGAAGCCGCTGGACAGGGGCGTACTGAAGCTTTCTTT; CDR3aa: CASSEAAGQGRTEAFF
abundance: .; d_gene: .; j_gene: TRBJ2-1; v_gene: TRBV7-6; CDR3nt: TGTGCCAGCAGCTTAGTTTATGAGACAAGTTACAATGAGCAGTTCTTC; CDR3aa: CASSLVYETSYNEQFF
abundance: .; d_gene: TRBD2; j_gene: TRBJ2-3; v_gene: TRBV9; CDR3nt: TGTGCCAGCAGCAAAGCGGGGGGGCCTAGTACGCAGTATTTT; CDR3aa: CASSKAGGPSTQYF
abundance: .; d_gene: .; j_gene: TRBJ2-5; v_gene: TRBV10-2; CDR3nt: TGCGCCAGCAGTTGCTCAGGGGAGACCCAGTACTTC; CDR3aa: CASSCSGETQYF
abundance: .; d_gene: .; j_gene: TRBJ2-4; v_gene: TRBV7-9; CDR3nt: TGTGCCAGCAGCCCTACGCCGGGCATTCAGTACTTC; CDR3aa: CASSPTPGIQYF
abundance: .; d_gene: TRBD1; j_gene: TRBJ2-5; v_gene: TRBV12-5; CDR3nt: TGTGCTAGTGCCGAGCCACGGGACAGGCAAGAGACCCAGTACTTC; CDR3aa: CASAEPRDRQETQYF
abundance: .; d_gene: .; j_gene: TRBJ2-7; v_gene: TRBV19; CDR3nt: TGTGCCAGTAATAAGGACAGTACCTACGAGCAGTACTTC; CDR3aa: CASNKDSTYEQYF
abundance: .; d_gene: TRBD1; j_gene: TRBJ2-3; v_gene: TRBV12-5; CDR3nt: TGTGCTAGTGGCGGGGGACAGGGGGCCGGAGATACGCAGTATTTT; CDR3aa: CASGGGQGAGDTQYF
abundance: .; d_gene: TRBD2; j_gene: TRBJ2-5; v_gene: TRBV28; CDR3nt: TGTGCCAGCAGTTTAGGCTGGGCTAGCGGGGGGCAAGAGACCCAGTACTTC; CDR3aa: CASSLGWASGGQETQYF
abundance: .; d_gene: TRBD2; j_gene: TRBJ2-3; v_gene: TRBV11-3; CDR3nt: TGTGCCAGCAGCTTGGGGACTAGCGGGGGGCTGACAGATACGCAGTATTTT; CDR3aa: CASSLGTSGGLTDTQYF
abundance: .; d_gene: TRBD1; j_gene: TRBJ2-7; v_gene: TRBV2; CDR3nt: TGTGCCAGCAGTGAAGCGCGGGACAGGGGAACCTACGAGCAGTACTTC; CDR3aa: CASSEARDRGTYEQYF
abundance: .; d_gene: .; j_gene: TRBJ1-4; v_gene: TRBV5-6; CDR3nt: TGTGCCAGCAGAAGTTCAGGGGCAATGAGTGAAAAACTGTTTTTT; CDR3aa: CASRSSGAMSEKLFF